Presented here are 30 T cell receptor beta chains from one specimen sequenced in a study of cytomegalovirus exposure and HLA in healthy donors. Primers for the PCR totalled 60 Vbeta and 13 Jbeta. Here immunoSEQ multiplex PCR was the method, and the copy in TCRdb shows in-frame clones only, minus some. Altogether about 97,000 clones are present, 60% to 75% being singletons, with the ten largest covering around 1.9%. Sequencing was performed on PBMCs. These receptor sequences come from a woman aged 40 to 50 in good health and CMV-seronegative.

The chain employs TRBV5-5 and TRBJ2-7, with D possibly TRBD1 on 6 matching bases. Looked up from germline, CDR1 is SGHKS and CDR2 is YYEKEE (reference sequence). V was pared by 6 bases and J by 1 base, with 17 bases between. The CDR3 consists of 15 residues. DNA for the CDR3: TGTGCCAGCAAAAAGGACAGAGCTGATTCCTACGAGCAGTACTTC. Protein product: CASKKDRADSYEQYF.

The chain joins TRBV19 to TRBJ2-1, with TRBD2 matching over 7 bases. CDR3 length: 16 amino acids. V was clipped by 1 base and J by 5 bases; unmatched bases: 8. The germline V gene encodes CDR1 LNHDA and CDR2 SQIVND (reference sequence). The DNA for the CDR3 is TGTGCCAGTAGTATAGGGGGAGCGGGGAGCCACAATGAGCAGTTCTTC. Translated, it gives CASSIGGAGSHNEQFF.

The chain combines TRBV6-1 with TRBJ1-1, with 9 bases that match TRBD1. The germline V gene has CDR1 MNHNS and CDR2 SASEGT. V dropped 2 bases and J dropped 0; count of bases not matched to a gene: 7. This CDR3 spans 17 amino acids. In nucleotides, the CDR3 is TGTGCCAGCAGTGAAAGGAAACAGGGGGCTTTGAACACTGAAGCTTTCTTT. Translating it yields CASSERKQGALNTEAFF.

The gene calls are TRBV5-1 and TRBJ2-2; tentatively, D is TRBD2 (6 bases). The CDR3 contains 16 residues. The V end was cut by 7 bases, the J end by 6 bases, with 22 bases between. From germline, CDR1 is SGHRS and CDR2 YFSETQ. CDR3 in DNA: TGCGCCAGCTCCCGAGCCGGGGGAGCTGACCCCGGGGAGCTGTTTTTT. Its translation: CASSRAGGADPGELFF.

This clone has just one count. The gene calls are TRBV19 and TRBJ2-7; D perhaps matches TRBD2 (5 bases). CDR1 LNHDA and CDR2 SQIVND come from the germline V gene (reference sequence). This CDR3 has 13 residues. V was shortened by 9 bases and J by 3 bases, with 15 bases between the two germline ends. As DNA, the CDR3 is TGTGCCAGCTCAAGCCAAGCGGACTACGAGCAGTACTTC. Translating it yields CASSSQADYEQYF. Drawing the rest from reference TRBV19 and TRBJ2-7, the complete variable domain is DGGITQSPKYLFRKEGQNVTLSCEQNLNHDAMYWYRQDPGQGLRLIYYSQIVNDFQKGDIAEGYSVSREKKESFPLTVTSAQKNPTAFYLCASSSQADYEQYFGPGTRLTVT.

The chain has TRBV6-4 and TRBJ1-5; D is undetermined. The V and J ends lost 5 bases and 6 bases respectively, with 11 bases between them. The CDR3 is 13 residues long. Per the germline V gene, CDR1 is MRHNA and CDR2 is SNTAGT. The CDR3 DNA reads TGTGCCAGCAGTCCAGAAGCAGGTCAGCCCCAGCATTTT. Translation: CASSPEAGQPQHF.

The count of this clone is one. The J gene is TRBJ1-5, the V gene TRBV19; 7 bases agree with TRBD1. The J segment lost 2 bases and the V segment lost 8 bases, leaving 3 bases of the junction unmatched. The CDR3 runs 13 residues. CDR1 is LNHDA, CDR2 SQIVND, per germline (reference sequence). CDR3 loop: CASAGTGNQPQHF. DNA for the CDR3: TGTGCCAGTGCCGGGACAGGCAATCAGCCCCAGCATTTT. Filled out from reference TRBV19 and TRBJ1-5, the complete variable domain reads DGGITQSPKYLFRKEGQNVTLSCEQNLNHDAMYWYRQDPGQGLRLIYYSQIVNDFQKGDIAEGYSVSREKKESFPLTVTSAQKNPTAFYLCASAGTGNQPQHFGDGTRLSIL.

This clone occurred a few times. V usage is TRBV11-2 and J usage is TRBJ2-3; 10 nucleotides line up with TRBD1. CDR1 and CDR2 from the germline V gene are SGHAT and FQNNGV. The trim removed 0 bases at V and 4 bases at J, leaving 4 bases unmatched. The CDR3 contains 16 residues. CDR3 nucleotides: TGTGCCAGCAGCTTAGATCGGACAGGGGGGGCAGATACGCAGTATTTT. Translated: CASSLDRTGGADTQYF. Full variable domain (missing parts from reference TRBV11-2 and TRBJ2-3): EAGVAQSPRYKIIEKRQSVAFWCNPISGHATLYWYQQILGQGPKLLIQFQNNGVVDDSQLPKDRFSAERLKGVDSTLKIQPAKLEDSAVYLCASSLDRTGGADTQYFGPGTRLTVL.

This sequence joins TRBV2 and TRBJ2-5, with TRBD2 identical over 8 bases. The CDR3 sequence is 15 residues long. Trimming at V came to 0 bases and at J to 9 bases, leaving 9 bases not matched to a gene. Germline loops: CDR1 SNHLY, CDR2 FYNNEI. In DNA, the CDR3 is TGTGCCAGCAGTGAAGCTAGCGGGGCCCTGGGAGCCCAGTACTTC. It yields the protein CASSEASGALGAQYF.

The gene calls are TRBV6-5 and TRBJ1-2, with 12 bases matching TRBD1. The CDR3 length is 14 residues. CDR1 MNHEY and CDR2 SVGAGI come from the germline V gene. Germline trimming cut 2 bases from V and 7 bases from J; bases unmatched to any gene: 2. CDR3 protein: CASSYGDRGPGYTF. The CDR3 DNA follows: TGTGCCAGCAGTTACGGGGACAGGGGGCCTGGCTACACCTTC.

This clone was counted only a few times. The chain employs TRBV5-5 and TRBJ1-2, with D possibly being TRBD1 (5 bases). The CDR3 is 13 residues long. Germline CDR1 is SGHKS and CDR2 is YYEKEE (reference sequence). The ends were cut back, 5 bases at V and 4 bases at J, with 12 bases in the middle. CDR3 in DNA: TGTGCCAGCAGAGACAGAACTATCTATGGCTACACCTTC. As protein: CASRDRTIYGYTF.

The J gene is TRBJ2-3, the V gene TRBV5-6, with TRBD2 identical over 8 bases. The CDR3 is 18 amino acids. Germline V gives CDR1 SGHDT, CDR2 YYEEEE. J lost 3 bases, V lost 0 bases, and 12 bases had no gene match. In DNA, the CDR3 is TGTGCCAGCAGCTTGGAAGGCGGGGGGTTCTCTAAAACAGATACGCAGTATTTT. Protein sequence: CASSLEGGGFSKTDTQYF.

This CDR3 is CASSELGQLTDTQYF. The DNA for the CDR3 is TGTGCCAGCAGTGAACTCGGACAGCTCACAGATACGCAGTATTTT. This rearrangement joins TRBV25-1 to TRBJ2-3; D possibly corresponds to TRBD1 (6 bases). CDR3 length: 15 amino acids. V lost 2 bases and J lost 2, with 11 bases in between. Looked up from germline, CDR1 is MGHDK and CDR2 is SYGVNS.

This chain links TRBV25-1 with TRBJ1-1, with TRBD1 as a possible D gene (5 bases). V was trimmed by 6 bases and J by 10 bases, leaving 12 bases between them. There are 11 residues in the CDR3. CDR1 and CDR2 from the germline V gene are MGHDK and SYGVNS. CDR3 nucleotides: TGTGCCAGCAGACGGGACTTACGAGCTTTCTTT. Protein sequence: CASRRDLRAFF.

The CDR3 DNA reads as TGTGCCAGCATACGGGGGGACAATGAGCAGTTCTTC. This translates into CASIRGDNEQFF. The V gene is TRBV2, the J gene TRBJ2-1; 7 bases agree with TRBD2. The CDR3 runs 12 residues. The germline gives CDR1 SNHLY, CDR2 FYNNEI. Trimming cost V 7 bases and J 5 bases; bases outside gene matches: 2.

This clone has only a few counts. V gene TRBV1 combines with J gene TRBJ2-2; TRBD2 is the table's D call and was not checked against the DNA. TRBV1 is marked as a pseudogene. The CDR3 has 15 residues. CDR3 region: CTSSPGLANTGELFF. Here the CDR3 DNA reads TGCACCAGCAGCCCGGGACTAGCGAACACCGGGGAGCTGTTTTTT.

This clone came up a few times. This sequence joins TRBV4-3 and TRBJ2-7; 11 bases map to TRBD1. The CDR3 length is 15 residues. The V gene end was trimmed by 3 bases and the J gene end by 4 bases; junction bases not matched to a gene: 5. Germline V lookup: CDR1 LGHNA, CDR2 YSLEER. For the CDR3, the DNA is TGCGCCAGCAGCCAGTCGGACAGGGGGCTATACGAGCAGTACTTC. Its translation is CASSQSDRGLYEQYF.

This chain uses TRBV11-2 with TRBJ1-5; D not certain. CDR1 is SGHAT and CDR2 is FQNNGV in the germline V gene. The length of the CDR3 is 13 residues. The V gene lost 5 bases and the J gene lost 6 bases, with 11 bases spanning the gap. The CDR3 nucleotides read TGTGCCAGCAGCCGGGGAGGAGGTCAGCCCCAGCATTTT. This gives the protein CASSRGGGQPQHF.

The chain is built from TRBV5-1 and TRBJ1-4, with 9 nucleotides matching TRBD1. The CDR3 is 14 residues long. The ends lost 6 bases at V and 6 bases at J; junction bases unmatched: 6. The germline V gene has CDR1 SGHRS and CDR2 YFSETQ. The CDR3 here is CASTRTGEDEKLFF. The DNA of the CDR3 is TGCGCCAGCACCAGGACAGGGGAGGATGAAAAACTGTTTTTT.

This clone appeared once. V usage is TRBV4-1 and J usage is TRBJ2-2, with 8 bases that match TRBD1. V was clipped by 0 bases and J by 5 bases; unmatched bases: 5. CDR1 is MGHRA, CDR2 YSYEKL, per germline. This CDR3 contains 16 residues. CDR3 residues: CASSQDPTGVTGELFF. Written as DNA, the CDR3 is TGCGCCAGCAGCCAAGACCCGACAGGGGTAACCGGGGAGCTGTTTTTT.

CDR3 DNA: TGTGCCAGCAGTTTCACGAGGGGGTACACTGAAGCTTTCTTT. Protein product: CASSFTRGYTEAFF. The chain is built from TRBV6-5 and TRBJ1-1; possibly TRBD1 for D (6 bases). The V and J ends lost 4 bases and 3 bases respectively, with 12 bases between them. CDR3 length equals 14 residues. Germline CDR1 MNHEY, CDR2 SVGAGI.

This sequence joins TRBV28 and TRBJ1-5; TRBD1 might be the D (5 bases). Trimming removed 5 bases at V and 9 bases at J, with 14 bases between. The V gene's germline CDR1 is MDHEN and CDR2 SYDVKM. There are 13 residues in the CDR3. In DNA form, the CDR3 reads TGTGCCAGCAGTACTGGGGGGGATAGGCCCCAGCATTTT. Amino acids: CASSTGGDRPQHF. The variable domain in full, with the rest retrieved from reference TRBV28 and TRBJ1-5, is DVKVTQSSRYLVKRTGEKVFLECVQDMDHENMFWYRQDPGLGLRLIYFSYDVKMKEKGDIPEGYSVSREKKERFSLILESASTNQTSMYLCASSTGGDRPQHFGDGTRLSIL.

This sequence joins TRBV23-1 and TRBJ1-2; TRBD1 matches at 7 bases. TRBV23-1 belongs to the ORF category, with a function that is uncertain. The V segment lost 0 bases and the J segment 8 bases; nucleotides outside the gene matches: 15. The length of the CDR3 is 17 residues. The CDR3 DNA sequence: TGCGCCAGCAGTCAATCGATAGGGGTTAGGGGGCCCCGGGGCTACACCTTC. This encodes CASSQSIGVRGPRGYTF.

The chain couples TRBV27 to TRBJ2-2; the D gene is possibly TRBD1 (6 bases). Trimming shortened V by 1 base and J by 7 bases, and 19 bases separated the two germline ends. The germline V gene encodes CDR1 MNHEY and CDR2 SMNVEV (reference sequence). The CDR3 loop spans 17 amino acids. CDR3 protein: CASSLLPKWGQVGELFF. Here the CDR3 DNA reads TGTGCCAGCAGTTTATTGCCGAAGTGGGGGCAGGTCGGGGAGCTGTTTTTT.

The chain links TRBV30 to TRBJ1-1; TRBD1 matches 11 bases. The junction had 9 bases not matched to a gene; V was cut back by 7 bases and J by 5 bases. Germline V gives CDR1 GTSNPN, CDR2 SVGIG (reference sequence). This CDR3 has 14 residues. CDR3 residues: CASGQGGFGTEAFF. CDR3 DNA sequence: TGTGCCTCGGGACAGGGGGGGTTCGGAACTGAAGCTTTCTTT.

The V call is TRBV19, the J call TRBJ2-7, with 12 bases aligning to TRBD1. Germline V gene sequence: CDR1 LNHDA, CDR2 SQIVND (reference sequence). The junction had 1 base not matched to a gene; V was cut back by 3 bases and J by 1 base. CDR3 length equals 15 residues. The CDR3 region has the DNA TGTGCCAGTAGTATGGGACAGGGGGCTTCCTACGAGCAGTACTTC. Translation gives CASSMGQGASYEQYF.

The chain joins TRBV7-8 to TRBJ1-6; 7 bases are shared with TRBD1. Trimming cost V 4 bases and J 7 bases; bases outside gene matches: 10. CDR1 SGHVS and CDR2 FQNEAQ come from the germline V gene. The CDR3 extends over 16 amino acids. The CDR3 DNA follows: TGTGCCAGCAGCTACCCTCTCGGGACAGCAAATTCACCCCTCCACTTT. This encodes CASSYPLGTANSPLHF.

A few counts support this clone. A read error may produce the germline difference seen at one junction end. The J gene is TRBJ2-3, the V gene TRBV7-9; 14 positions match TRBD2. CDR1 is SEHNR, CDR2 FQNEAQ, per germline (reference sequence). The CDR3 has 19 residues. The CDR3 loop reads CSSSKPTSGRAKFTDTQYF. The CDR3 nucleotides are TGTTCCAGCAGCAAACCGACTAGCGGGAGGGCAAAGTTCACAGATACGCAGTATTTT.

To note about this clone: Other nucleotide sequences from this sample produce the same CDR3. The CDR3 is CASSLGGGSYEQYF. In DNA form, the CDR3 reads TGTGCCAGCAGCTTAGGAGGGGGCTCCTACGAGCAGTACTTC. The V and J genes are TRBV7-9 and TRBJ2-7; perhaps TRBD1 as D (6 bases). V gave up 1 base and J gave up 0 bases, with 7 bases separating them. This CDR3 region has 14 residues. Germline CDR1 and CDR2: SEHNR and FQNEAQ (reference sequence). The full variable domain, its missing parts supplied by reference TRBV7-9 and TRBJ2-7, is DTGVSQNPRHKITKRGQNVTFRCDPISEHNRLYWYRQTLGQGPEFLTYFQNEAQLEKSRLLSDRFSAERPKGSFSTLEIQRTEQGDSAMYLCASSLGGGSYEQYFGPGTRLTVT.

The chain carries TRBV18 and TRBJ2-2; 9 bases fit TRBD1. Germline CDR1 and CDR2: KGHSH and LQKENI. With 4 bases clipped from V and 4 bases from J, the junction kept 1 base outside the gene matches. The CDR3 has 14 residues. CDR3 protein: CASSQGQGTGELFF. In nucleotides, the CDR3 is TGTGCCAGCTCACAGGGACAGGGCACCGGGGAGCTGTTTTTT.